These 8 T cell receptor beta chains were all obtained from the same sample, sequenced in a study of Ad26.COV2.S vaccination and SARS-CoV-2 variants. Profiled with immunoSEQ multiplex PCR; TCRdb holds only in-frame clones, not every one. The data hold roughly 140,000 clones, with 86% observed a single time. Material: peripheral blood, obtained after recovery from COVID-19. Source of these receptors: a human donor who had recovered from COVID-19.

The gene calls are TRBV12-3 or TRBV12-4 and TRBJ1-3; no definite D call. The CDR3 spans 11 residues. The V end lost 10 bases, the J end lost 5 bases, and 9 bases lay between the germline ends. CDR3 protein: CATLGRNTIYF. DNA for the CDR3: TGTGCCACCCTAGGTAGAAACACCATATATTTT.

The chain's CDR3 is CASSLPPRGPFTDTQYF. The DNA of the CDR3 is TGTGCCAGCAGCTTACCCCCACGGGGACCTTTCACAGATACGCAGTATTTT. The chain is built from TRBV7-4 and TRBJ2-3; tentatively, D is TRBD1 or TRBD2 (5 bases each). This CDR3 comprises 17 residues. CDR1 and CDR2 (germline): SGHVT, SQSDAQ. V was clipped by 2 bases and J by 2 bases, with 17 bases between them.

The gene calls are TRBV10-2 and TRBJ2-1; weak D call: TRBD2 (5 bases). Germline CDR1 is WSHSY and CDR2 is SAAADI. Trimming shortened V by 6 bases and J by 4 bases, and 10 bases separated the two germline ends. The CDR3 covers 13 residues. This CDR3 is CASSSGMYNEQFF. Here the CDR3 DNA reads TGCGCCAGCAGCTCCGGGATGTACAATGAGCAGTTCTTC.

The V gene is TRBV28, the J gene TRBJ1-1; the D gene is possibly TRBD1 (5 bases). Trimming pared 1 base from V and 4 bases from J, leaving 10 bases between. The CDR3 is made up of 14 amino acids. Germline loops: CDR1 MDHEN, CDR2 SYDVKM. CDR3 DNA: TGTGCCAGCAGTTTATATCAGGGTCGCACTGAAGCTTTCTTT. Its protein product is CASSLYQGRTEAFF.

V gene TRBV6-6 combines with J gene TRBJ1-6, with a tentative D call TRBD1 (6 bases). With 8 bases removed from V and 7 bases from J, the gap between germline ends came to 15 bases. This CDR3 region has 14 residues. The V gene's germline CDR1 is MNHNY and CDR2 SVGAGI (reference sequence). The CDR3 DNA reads TGTGCCAGCTTTGGAGACAGGACAAATTCACCCCTCCACTTT. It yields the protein CASFGDRTNSPLHF.

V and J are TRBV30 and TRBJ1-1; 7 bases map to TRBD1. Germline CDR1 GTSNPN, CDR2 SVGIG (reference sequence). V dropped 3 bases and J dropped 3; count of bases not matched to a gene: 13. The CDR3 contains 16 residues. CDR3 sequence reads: CAWSARQGLGDTEAFF. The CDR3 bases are TGTGCCTGGAGCGCCCGACAGGGTTTGGGGGACACTGAAGCTTTCTTT.

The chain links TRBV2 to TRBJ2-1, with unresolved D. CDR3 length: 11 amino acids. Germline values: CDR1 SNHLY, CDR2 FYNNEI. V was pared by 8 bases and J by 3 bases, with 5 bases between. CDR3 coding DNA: TGTGCCAGCCGAAACTACAATGAGCAGTTCTTC. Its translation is CASRNYNEQFF.

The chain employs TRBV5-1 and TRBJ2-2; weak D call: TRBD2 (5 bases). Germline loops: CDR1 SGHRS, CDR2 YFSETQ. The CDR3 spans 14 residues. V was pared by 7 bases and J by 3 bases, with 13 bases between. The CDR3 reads CASSEGFDTGELFF. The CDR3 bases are TGCGCCAGCTCAGAGGGTTTCGACACCGGGGAGCTGTTTTTT.